One and the same sample provided the 20 T cell receptor beta chains below, sequenced in a study of CD8+CD57+ T cells in acquired aplastic anemia. The study profiled TCR beta VDJ and CDR3 using genomic DNA as template. TCRdb re-called the reads through MiXCR, storing one row per CDR3 protein. The repertoire holds around 170,000 distinct CDR3 sequences, with roughly 45% as singletons. By flow cytometry, patients selected for sequencing had shown an expansion of CD8+CD57+ cells. Source material: sorted CD4+, CD8+, or CD8+CD57+ T cells (not recorded which) from PBMCs. These receptors all come from a human donor with aplastic anemia.

This clonotype has a handful of counts. This chain links TRBV7-6 with TRBJ1-6; the D gene is possibly TRBD1 (6 bases). Per the germline V gene, CDR1 is SGHVS and CDR2 is FNYEAQ. The CDR3 spans 13 residues. The V and J ends lost 6 bases and 9 bases respectively, with 12 bases between them. The CDR3 protein is CASSQGGLSPLHF. The CDR3, as DNA: TGTGCCAGCAGTCAAGGGGGTCTTTCACCCCTCCACTTT.

The chain recombines TRBV11-1 with TRBJ2-3; the D gene is possibly TRBD2 (7 bases). CDR3 length: 15 residues. From germline, CDR1 is SGHAT and CDR2 FQDESV (reference sequence). V lost 5 bases and J lost 2, with 14 bases in between. CDR3: CASSLSGTYTDTQYF. CDR3 DNA: TGTGCCAGCAGCCTAAGCGGGACATACACAGATACGCAGTATTTT.

The V call is TRBV9, the J call TRBJ1-2; D is possibly TRBD1 (5 bases). CDR1 SGDLS and CDR2 YYNGEE come from the germline V gene. Trimming took 2 bases from V and 7 from J, leaving 12 bases between them. The CDR3 is 13 residues long. Written as DNA, the CDR3 is TGTGCCAGCAGCGTGTTTCAGGGAAGTGGCTACACCTTC. This sequence encodes CASSVFQGSGYTF. The entire variable domain, with the rest obtained from reference TRBV9 and TRBJ1-2, is as follows: DSGVTQTPKHLITATGQRVTLRCSPRSGDLSVYWYQQSLDQGLQFLIQYYNGEERAKGNILERFSAQQFPDLHSELNLSSLELGDSALYFCASSVFQGSGYTFGSGTRLTVV.

This clonotype was seen ten or more times. The chain employs TRBV5-1 and TRBJ2-3, with unresolved D. This CDR3 is built from 11 residues. CDR1 and CDR2 from the germline V gene are SGHRS and YFSETQ. V shed 6 bases and J shed 4 bases, with 6 bases lying between them. As DNA, the CDR3 is TGCGCCAGCACCCTGGCAGATACGCAGTATTTT. Protein product: CASTLADTQYF.

With respect to this clonotype: An end of the junction differs from the germline gene, which may be a read error. The chain couples TRBV2 to TRBJ2-1; the match to TRBD1 covers 7 bases. CDR3 length: 15 amino acids. Germline lookup yields CDR1 SNHLY and CDR2 FYNNEI. This CDR3 is CASRVHRGADSEQLF. As DNA, the CDR3 is TGTGCCAGCAGGGTTCACAGGGGCGCTGATAGTGAGCAGCTCTTC.

This clonotype came up a few times. This chain links TRBV12-3 or TRBV12-4 with TRBJ2-5, with 10 positions matching TRBD2. This CDR3 contains 15 residues. Germline trimming cut 5 bases from V and 5 bases from J; bases unmatched to any gene: 8. The CDR3 bases are TGTGCCAGCAGTCTGCTAGCGGGGGTAGGGGAGACCCAGTACTTC. Protein: CASSLLAGVGETQYF.

Note on this clonotype: A much larger clone lies one base from this, so it may be a read error. The rearrangement links TRBV5-4 to TRBJ2-2; 7 bases fit TRBD1. The CDR3 totals 16 residues. The germline V gene has CDR1 SGHNT and CDR2 YYREEE (reference sequence). Trimming took 5 bases from V and 5 from J; bases not matched to a gene: 12. The CDR3 coding sequence is TGTGCCAGCAGTTTGCCTGTAGGACAGGTGACCGGGGAGCTGTTTTTT. Protein product: CASSLPVGQVTGELFF.

The count of this clonotype is one. The chain carries TRBV20-1 and TRBJ2-7; D is perhaps TRBD1 or TRBD2 (5 bases each). The CDR3 is 16 residues long. Deletions cut 6 bases from V and 2 bases from J, with 23 bases between. In germline, CDR1 is DFQATT, CDR2 SNEGSKA (reference sequence). The CDR3 region is CSARGPTLGTTYEQYF. CDR3 in DNA: TGCAGTGCGAGGGGTCCTACACTTGGGACCACCTACGAGCAGTACTTC.

This clonotype was seen at least ten times. The chain joins TRBV20-1 to TRBJ2-5; D call uncertain. The germline V and J ends were trimmed by 0 bases and 5 bases, with 10 bases remaining between them. From germline, CDR1 is DFQATT and CDR2 SNEGSKA (reference sequence). The CDR3 extends over 13 amino acids. The CDR3, as DNA: TGCAGTGCTAGAGAAGTGTTAGGGGAGACCCAGTACTTC. The encoded protein is CSAREVLGETQYF.

V is TRBV6-2 or TRBV6-3 and J is TRBJ2-7, with D perhaps matching TRBD1 (5 bases). The CDR3 has 14 amino acids. From germline, CDR1 is MNHEY and CDR2 SVGEGT. Between the trimmed V and J ends, which lost 1 base and 5 bases, there was a span of 12 bases. The CDR3 is CASSYLSTENEQYF. In nucleotides, the CDR3 is TGTGCCAGCAGTTACTTGTCGACAGAAAACGAGCAGTACTTC.

This clonotype was seen a handful of times. It may be a read error: a sequence one base away is much more abundant. No conserved phenylalanine or tryptophan ends this CDR3, so it is likely a read error. This chain joins TRBV6-1 and TRBJ1-6; D is unresolved. Looked up from germline, CDR1 is MNHNS and CDR2 is SASEGT. The CDR3 has 15 amino acids. CDR3 DNA sequence: TGTGCCAGCAGTCAAGCGACCGCGCCGAATTCACCCCTCCACCTT. This gives the protein CASSQATAPNSPLHL.

This clonotype was counted many times. J is TRBJ1-6 and V is TRBV6-5; 10 bases map to TRBD1. The V segment lost 0 bases and the J segment 8 bases; nucleotides outside the gene matches: 4. The CDR3 contains 16 residues. Germline CDR1 reads MNHEY; CDR2 reads SVGAGI. CDR3 amino acids: CASSYSTGGWHSPLHF. The CDR3 coding sequence is TGTGCCAGCAGTTACTCGACAGGGGGCTGGCATTCACCCCTCCACTTT.

Notes on this clonotype: A read error is possible here, since a much larger clone lies one base away. V gene TRBV6-2 or TRBV6-3 combines with J gene TRBJ1-2; D ambiguous. The CDR3 length is 12 residues. Germline V CDR1 and CDR2: MNHEY, SVGEGT. V was shortened by 6 bases and J by 4 bases, with 9 bases between the two germline ends. CDR3: CASRSNLYGYTF. The CDR3 nucleotides are TGTGCCAGCAGGTCCAACCTCTATGGCTACACCTTC.

This clonotype was found many times. The V call is TRBV19, the J call TRBJ2-1; D is uncertain. There are 15 residues in the CDR3. Germline assignment: CDR1 LNHDA and CDR2 SQIVND (reference sequence). V dropped 1 base and J dropped 1 base, with 8 bases sitting between them. The CDR3 loop is CASSIGDGSYNEQFF. The CDR3 nucleotides read TGTGCCAGTAGTATAGGAGACGGGTCCTACAATGAGCAGTTCTTC.

Comments on this clonotype: The junction and the germline gene differ at one end; a read error may be behind it. The V call is TRBV6-1, the J call TRBJ1-4, with TRBD1 identical over 7 bases. Per germline, CDR1 MNHNS and CDR2 SASEGT. The CDR3 consists of 14 residues. CDR3 coding DNA: TGTGCCTCCAGGGACAGTGCAACTAATGAAAAACTGCTTTTT. This translates into CASRDSATNEKLLF.

This clonotype turned up a few times. The chain has TRBV20-1 and TRBJ2-5; TRBD2 matches 10 bases. Germline V lookup: CDR1 DFQATT, CDR2 SNEGSKA (reference sequence). The junction had 2 bases not matched to a gene; V was cut back by 4 bases and J by 3 bases. The CDR3 contains 13 residues. The CDR3 DNA follows: TGCAGTGCTACCGGACTAGCGGAAGAGACCCAGTACTTC. Translated: CSATGLAEETQYF.

This clonotype came up many times. This rearrangement joins TRBV5-1 to TRBJ1-6, with a possible D match to TRBD1 (5 bases). The V end was cut by 4 bases, the J end by 9 bases, with 14 bases between. The CDR3 consists of 14 residues. Per germline, CDR1 SGHRS and CDR2 YFSETQ. CDR3 amino acids: CASSPGQDTSPLHF. The DNA for the CDR3 is TGCGCCAGCAGCCCGGGGCAGGACACTTCACCCCTCCACTTT. The full variable domain, completed using reference TRBV5-1 and TRBJ1-6, is KAGVTQTPRYLIKTRGQQVTLSCSPISGHRSVSWYQQTPGQGLQFLFEYFSETQRNKGNFPGRFSGRQFSNSRSEMNVSTLELGDSALYLCASSPGQDTSPLHFGNGTRLTVT.

This clonotype was seen repeatedly, ten times or more. The chain combines TRBV6-2 or TRBV6-3 with TRBJ1-5, with a weak D call TRBD1 (6 bases). The germline V gene has CDR1 MNHEY and CDR2 SVGEGT. V lost 2 bases to trimming and J lost 4 bases, with 9 bases between them. The CDR3 loop spans 14 amino acids. DNA for the CDR3: TGTGCCAGCAGTTACCGTGGACAGAATCAGCCCCAGCATTTT. Translation gives CASSYRGQNQPQHF.

This clonotype was seen only a few times. The V gene is TRBV9, the J gene TRBJ2-1; 8 nucleotides line up with TRBD2. Germline V lookup: CDR1 SGDLS, CDR2 YYNGEE. V dropped 4 bases and J dropped 10; count of bases not matched to a gene: 10. The CDR3 extends over 14 amino acids. The DNA of the CDR3 is TGTGCCAGCAGCCCCTCAGGACTAGCCAACGAGCAGTTCTTC. Encoded protein: CASSPSGLANEQFF.

Only a few counts were recorded for this clonotype. At one end, the junction sequence differs from germline, possibly due to a read error. The chain employs TRBV10-3 and TRBJ2-3, with 13 nucleotides matching TRBD2. The length of the CDR3 is 18 residues. Per germline, CDR1 ENHRY and CDR2 SYGVKD. CDR3 amino acids: CASSPVGTSGVITDTQYF. DNA for the CDR3: TGTGCCAGCAGTCCCGTAGGGACTAGCGGGGTTATCACAGATACGCAGTATTTT.